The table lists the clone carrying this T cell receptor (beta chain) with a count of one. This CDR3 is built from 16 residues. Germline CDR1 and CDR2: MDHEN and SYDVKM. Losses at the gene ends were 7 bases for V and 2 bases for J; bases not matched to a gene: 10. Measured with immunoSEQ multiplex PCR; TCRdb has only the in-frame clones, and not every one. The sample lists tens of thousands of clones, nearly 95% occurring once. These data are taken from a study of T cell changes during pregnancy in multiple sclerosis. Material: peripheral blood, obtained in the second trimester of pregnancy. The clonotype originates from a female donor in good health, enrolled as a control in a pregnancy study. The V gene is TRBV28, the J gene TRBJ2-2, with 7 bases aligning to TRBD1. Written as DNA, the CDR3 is TGTGCCAGCACCCTCCCAGACAGGGATAACACCGGGGAGCTGTTTTTT. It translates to CASTLPDRDNTGELFF.